This T cell receptor beta chain was sequenced in a study of T-cell reconstitution after alpha-beta-depleted transplantation in children. The CDR3 totals 16 residues. J lost 4 bases, V lost 3 bases, and 8 bases had no gene match. The V gene's germline CDR1 is DFQATT and CDR2 SNEGSKA (reference sequence). Ten or more counts support this clonotype. Library preparation (for TCRbeta) was performed with unique molecular identifiers. A single record per CDR3 protein comes from TCRdb applying MiXCR to the PCR reads. The data contain a few hundred thousand distinct CDR3 sequences, under 8.5% of them singletons.

The V gene is TRBV20-1, the J gene TRBJ1-6; 8 bases fit TRBD1. The source was PBMCs, collected before TCRalphabeta/CD19-depleted stem cell transplant. The sequence was obtained from a boy aged 2 to 10 with acute lymphoblastic leukemia, due to receive a stem cell transplant. The chain's CDR3 is CSASEDRDLYNSPLHF. CDR3 DNA: TGCAGTGCTAGCGAGGACAGGGATCTTTATAATTCACCCCTCCACTTT.